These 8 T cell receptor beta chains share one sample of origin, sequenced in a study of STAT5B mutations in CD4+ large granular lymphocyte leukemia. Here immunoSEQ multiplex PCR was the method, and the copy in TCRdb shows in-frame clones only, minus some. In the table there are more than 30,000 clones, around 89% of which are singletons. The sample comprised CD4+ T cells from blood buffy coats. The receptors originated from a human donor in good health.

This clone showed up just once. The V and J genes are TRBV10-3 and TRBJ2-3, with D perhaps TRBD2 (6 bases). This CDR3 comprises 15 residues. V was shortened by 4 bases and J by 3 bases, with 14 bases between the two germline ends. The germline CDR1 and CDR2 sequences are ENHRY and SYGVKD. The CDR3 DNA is TGTGCCATCAGTGGGGGAGGTGGGATTACAGATACGCAGTATTTT. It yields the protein CAISGGGGITDTQYF.

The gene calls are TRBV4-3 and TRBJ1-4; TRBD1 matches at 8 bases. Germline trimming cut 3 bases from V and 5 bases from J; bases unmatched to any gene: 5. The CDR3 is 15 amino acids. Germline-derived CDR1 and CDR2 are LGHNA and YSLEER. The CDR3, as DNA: TGCGCCAGCAGCCACCCCGGGACAGGCAATGAAAAACTGTTTTTT. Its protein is CASSHPGTGNEKLFF.

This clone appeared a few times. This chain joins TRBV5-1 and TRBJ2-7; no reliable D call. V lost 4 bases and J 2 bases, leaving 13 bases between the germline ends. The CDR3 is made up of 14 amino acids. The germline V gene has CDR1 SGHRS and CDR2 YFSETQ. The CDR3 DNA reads TGCGCCAGCAGCCCGACACGGACCGCCTACGAGCAGTACTTC. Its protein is CASSPTRTAYEQYF.

CDR3 sequence: CASSVTTDLGYTF. CDR3 sequence (DNA): TGTGCCAGCAGCGTGACGACAGATTTGGGCTACACCTTC. The chain carries TRBV9 and TRBJ1-2, with a tentative D call TRBD1 (5 bases). CDR3 length: 13 residues. Germline loops: CDR1 SGDLS, CDR2 YYNGEE. V lost 2 bases to trimming and J lost 8 bases, with 13 bases between them.

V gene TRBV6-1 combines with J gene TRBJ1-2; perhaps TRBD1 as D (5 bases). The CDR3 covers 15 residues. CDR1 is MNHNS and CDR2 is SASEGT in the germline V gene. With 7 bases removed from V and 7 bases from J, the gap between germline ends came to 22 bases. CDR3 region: CASTKDSGVFLGYTF. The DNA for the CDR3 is TGTGCCAGCACCAAAGACAGTGGGGTGTTCCTTGGCTACACCTTC.

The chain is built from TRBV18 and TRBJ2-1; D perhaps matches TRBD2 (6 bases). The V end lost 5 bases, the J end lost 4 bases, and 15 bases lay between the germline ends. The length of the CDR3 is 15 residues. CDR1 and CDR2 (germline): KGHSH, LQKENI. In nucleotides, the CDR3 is TGTGCCAGCTCAGGGGGGAAGACTCAGTACAATGAGCAGTTCTTC. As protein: CASSGGKTQYNEQFF.

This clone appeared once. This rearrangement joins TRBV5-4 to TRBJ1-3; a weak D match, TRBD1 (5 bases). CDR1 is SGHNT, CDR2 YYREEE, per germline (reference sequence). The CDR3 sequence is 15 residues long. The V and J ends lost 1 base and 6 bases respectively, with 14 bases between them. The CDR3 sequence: CASSLSPRVLNTIYF. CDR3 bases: TGTGCCAGCAGCTTGAGCCCCAGGGTTTTAAACACCATATATTTT.

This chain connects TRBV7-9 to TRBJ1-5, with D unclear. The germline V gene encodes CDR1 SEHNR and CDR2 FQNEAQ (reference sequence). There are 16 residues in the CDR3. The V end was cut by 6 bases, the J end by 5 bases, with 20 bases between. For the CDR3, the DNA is TGTGCCAGCAGTTTGAATAAGGGCCCTAGGGATCAGCCCCAGCATTTT. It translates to CASSLNKGPRDQPQHF.